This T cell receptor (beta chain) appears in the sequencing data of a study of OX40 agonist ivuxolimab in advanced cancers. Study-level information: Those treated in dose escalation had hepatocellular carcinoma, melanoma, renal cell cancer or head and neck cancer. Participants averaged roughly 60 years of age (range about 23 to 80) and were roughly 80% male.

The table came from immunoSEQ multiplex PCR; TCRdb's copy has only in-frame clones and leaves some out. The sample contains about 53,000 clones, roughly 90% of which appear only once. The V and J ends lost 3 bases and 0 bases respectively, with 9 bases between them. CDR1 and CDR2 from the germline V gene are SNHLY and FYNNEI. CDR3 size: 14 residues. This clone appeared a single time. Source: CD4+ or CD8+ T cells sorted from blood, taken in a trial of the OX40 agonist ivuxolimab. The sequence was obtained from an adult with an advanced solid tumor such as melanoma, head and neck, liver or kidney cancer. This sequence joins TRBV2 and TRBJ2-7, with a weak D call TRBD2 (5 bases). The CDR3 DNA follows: TGTGCCAGCAGTGAGCGGGCCACCTCCTACGAGCAGTACTTC. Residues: CASSERATSYEQYF. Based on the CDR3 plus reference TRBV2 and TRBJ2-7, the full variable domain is EPEVTQTPSHQVTQMGQEVILRCVPISNHLYFYWYRQILGQKVEFLVSFYNNEISEKSEIFDDQFSVERPDGSNFTLKIRSTKLEDSAMYFCASSERATSYEQYFGPGTRLTVT.